These T cell receptor beta chains were read from a single sample in a study of cytomegalovirus exposure and HLA in healthy donors. Profiling relied on immunoSEQ multiplex PCR, and the TCRdb table lists in-frame clones only, not all of them. The sample includes 190,000 or so clones. The sample taken for sequencing was PBMCs. The receptors shown here come from a boy between 5 and 17 years old in good health and CMV-seronegative. CDR3s include the opening cysteine and the closing phenylalanine or tryptophan. D genes are given only for firm matches.

D gene: TRBD1
V gene: TRBV5-4
J gene: TRBJ2-2
CDR3 protein: CASSSGTANTGELFF
CDR3 DNA: TGTGCCAGCAGCTCAGGGACAGCGAACACCGGGGAGCTGTTTTTT

D gene: TRBD1
V gene: TRBV7-8
J gene: TRBJ1-5
CDR3 protein: CASSLDTGDQPQHF
CDR3 DNA: TGTGCCAGCAGCTTAGACACAGGGGATCAGCCCCAGCATTTT

D gene: TRBD1
V gene: TRBV2
J gene: TRBJ2-7
CDR3 protein: CASRGQYYEQYF
CDR3 DNA: TGCGCCAGCAGGGGACAGTACTACGAGCAGTACTTC

D gene: TRBD2
V gene: TRBV7-9
J gene: TRBJ2-5
CDR3 protein: CASSLAFTSGGETQYF
CDR3 DNA: TGTGCCAGCAGCTTAGCGTTTACTAGCGGGGGAGAGACCCAGTACTTC

D gene: .
V gene: TRBV9
J gene: TRBJ2-3
CDR3 protein: CASTYLPTGSTDTQYF
CDR3 DNA: TGTGCCAGCACCTACCTCCCAACAGGCAGCACAGATACGCAGTATTTT

D gene: TRBD1
V gene: TRBV7-9
J gene: TRBJ1-1
CDR3 protein: CASSLPGQESGSFF
CDR3 DNA: TGTGCCAGCAGCTTACCTGGACAGGAGAGTGGGTCTTTCTTT

D gene: .
V gene: TRBV30
J gene: TRBJ2-3
CDR3 protein: CAWSFGQGINTQYF
CDR3 DNA: TGTGCCTGGAGTTTCGGTCAGGGAATCAATACGCAGTATTTT

D gene: .
V gene: TRBV28
J gene: TRBJ2-7
CDR3 protein: CAIRARDSSYEQYF
CDR3 DNA: TGTGCCATCCGAGCCCGGGACTCCTCCTACGAGCAGTACTTC

D gene: TRBD2
V gene: TRBV5-4
J gene: TRBJ2-7
CDR3 protein: CASSLVASGGLEQYF
CDR3 DNA: TGTGCCAGCAGCTTGGTGGCTAGCGGGGGCCTTGAGCAGTACTTC

D gene: .
V gene: TRBV11-2
J gene: TRBJ2-5
CDR3 protein: CASSLEGDSQETQYF
CDR3 DNA: TGTGCCAGCAGCTTAGAAGGGGATTCCCAAGAGACCCAGTACTTC

D gene: .
V gene: TRBV30
J gene: TRBJ2-2
CDR3 protein: CAWSGSGRTGELFF
CDR3 DNA: TGTGCCTGGAGTGGGAGCGGAAGAACCGGGGAGCTGTTTTTT

D gene: TRBD1
V gene: TRBV5-6
J gene: TRBJ2-3
CDR3 protein: CASSSTGATYTDTQYF
CDR3 DNA: TGTGCCAGCAGCTCGACAGGGGCTACTTACACAGATACGCAGTATTTT

D gene: .
V gene: TRBV19
J gene: TRBJ1-3
CDR3 protein: CASSIYPSSGNTIYF
CDR3 DNA: TGTGCCAGTAGTATATACCCGAGCTCTGGAAACACCATATATTTT

D gene: .
V gene: TRBV6-6
J gene: TRBJ2-4
CDR3 protein: CASTSVLGAPKNIQYF
CDR3 DNA: TGTGCCAGCACCTCGGTTCTTGGGGCGCCCAAAAACATTCAGTACTTC

D gene: .
V gene: TRBV28
J gene: TRBJ1-2
CDR3 protein: CASSSNLEDSRGGYTF
CDR3 DNA: TGTGCCAGCAGTTCCAACTTAGAGGACTCTAGAGGCGGCTACACCTTC

D gene: TRBD2
V gene: TRBV5-6
J gene: TRBJ2-2
CDR3 protein: CASSPGAGGLTGELFF
CDR3 DNA: TGTGCCAGCAGCCCTGGGGCGGGGGGGCTCACCGGGGAGCTGTTTTTT

D gene: .
V gene: TRBV19
J gene: TRBJ2-6
CDR3 protein: CASSIGSRSGANVLTF
CDR3 DNA: TGTGCCAGTAGTATCGGTTCACGCTCTGGGGCCAACGTCCTGACTTTC

D gene: TRBD1
V gene: TRBV9
J gene: TRBJ1-3
CDR3 protein: CASSVSGQGTGNTIYF
CDR3 DNA: TGTGCCAGCAGCGTCAGCGGACAGGGTACTGGAAACACCATATATTTT

D gene: .
V gene: TRBV6-4
J gene: TRBJ2-3
CDR3 protein: CASKEGGTDTQYF
CDR3 DNA: TGTGCCAGCAAAGAGGGGGGCACAGATACGCAGTATTTT

D gene: TRBD2
V gene: TRBV7-2
J gene: TRBJ2-7
CDR3 protein: CASSLGGGGPYEQYF
CDR3 DNA: TGTGCCAGCAGCTTAGGGGGCGGGGGGCCCTACGAGCAGTACTTC

D gene: .
V gene: TRBV7-2
J gene: TRBJ2-5
CDR3 protein: CASSTRETQYF
CDR3 DNA: TGTGCCAGCAGCACGCGGGAGACCCAGTACTTC

D gene: .
V gene: TRBV5-4
J gene: TRBJ2-5
CDR3 protein: CASSRLTGVGETQYF
CDR3 DNA: TGTGCCAGCAGCCGCCTGACCGGGGTCGGAGAGACCCAGTACTTC

D gene: TRBD1
V gene: TRBV7-2
J gene: TRBJ2-7
CDR3 protein: CASSSQGAYEQYF
CDR3 DNA: TGTGCCAGCAGCTCGCAGGGGGCTTACGAGCAGTACTTC

D gene: .
V gene: TRBV11-2
J gene: TRBJ2-7
CDR3 protein: CASSRQGKSYEQYF
CDR3 DNA: TGTGCCAGCAGCCGCCAGGGAAAATCCTACGAGCAGTACTTC

D gene: TRBD2
V gene: TRBV19
J gene: TRBJ2-3
CDR3 protein: CASSIDGGAGALTDTQYF
CDR3 DNA: TGTGCCAGTAGTATTGATGGTGGAGCGGGGGCCCTCACAGATACGCAGTATTTT

D gene: .
V gene: TRBV6-5
J gene: TRBJ2-5
CDR3 protein: CASSHQGGQEAQYF
CDR3 DNA: TGTGCCAGCAGCCACCAGGGGGGCCAAGAGGCCCAGTACTTC

D gene: TRBD2
V gene: TRBV11-3
J gene: TRBJ2-7
CDR3 protein: CASSRREGEQYF
CDR3 DNA: TGTGCCAGCAGTCGAAGGGAGGGCGAGCAGTACTTC

D gene: .
V gene: TRBV9
J gene: TRBJ1-2
CDR3 protein: CASSVEREGYGYTF
CDR3 DNA: TGTGCCAGCAGCGTAGAGAGGGAGGGCTATGGCTACACCTTC

D gene: .
V gene: TRBV7-9
J gene: TRBJ2-2
CDR3 protein: CASRYTGGETGELFF
CDR3 DNA: TGTGCCAGCAGATACACAGGGGGGGAAACCGGGGAGCTGTTTTTT

D gene: .
V gene: TRBV4-1
J gene: TRBJ1-2
CDR3 protein: CASSQVGPSNYGYTF
CDR3 DNA: TGCGCCAGCAGCCAAGTGGGGCCCTCTAACTATGGCTACACCTTC

D gene: .
V gene: TRBV11-2
J gene: TRBJ2-7
CDR3 protein: CASSLGGVPYEQYF
CDR3 DNA: TGTGCCAGCAGCTTAGGCGGAGTACCCTACGAGCAGTACTTC

D gene: TRBD1
V gene: TRBV18
J gene: TRBJ1-2
CDR3 protein: CASSPGTGYGYTF
CDR3 DNA: TGTGCCAGCTCACCAGGGACAGGGTATGGCTACACCTTC

D gene: .
V gene: TRBV5-1
J gene: TRBJ2-5
CDR3 protein: CASSGQGRETQYF
CDR3 DNA: TGCGCCAGCAGCGGGCAGGGCAGGGAGACCCAGTACTTC

D gene: TRBD1
V gene: TRBV2
J gene: TRBJ1-2
CDR3 protein: CASRDSGGLGYTF
CDR3 DNA: TGTGCCAGCCGAGATTCAGGGGGTCTTGGCTACACCTTC

D gene: .
V gene: TRBV5-4
J gene: TRBJ1-2
CDR3 protein: CASSLGAGSNYGYTF
CDR3 DNA: TGTGCCAGCAGCTTGGGCGCAGGCTCTAACTATGGCTACACCTTC

D gene: .
V gene: TRBV28
J gene: TRBJ2-7
CDR3 protein: CASTPFGGPSEQYF
CDR3 DNA: TGTGCCAGCACTCCCTTCGGGGGGCCGTCCGAGCAGTACTTC

D gene: .
V gene: TRBV30
J gene: TRBJ2-7
CDR3 protein: CAWSVDDTGQYF
CDR3 DNA: TGTGCCTGGAGTGTCGACGATACAGGGCAGTACTTC

D gene: .
V gene: TRBV4-1
J gene: TRBJ2-7
CDR3 protein: CASSQDPGVYEQYF
CDR3 DNA: TGCGCCAGCAGCCAAGATCCGGGAGTATACGAGCAGTACTTC

D gene: TRBD1
V gene: TRBV19
J gene: TRBJ1-5
CDR3 protein: CASSIGVQGSDNQPQHF
CDR3 DNA: TGTGCCAGTAGTATAGGGGTACAGGGGTCGGACAATCAGCCCCAGCATTTT

D gene: TRBD1
V gene: TRBV5-1
J gene: TRBJ2-2
CDR3 protein: CASSFRTSGGIGELFF
CDR3 DNA: TGCGCCAGCAGCTTTAGGACCTCAGGGGGCATCGGGGAGCTGTTTTTT

D gene: .
V gene: TRBV7-9
J gene: TRBJ1-2
CDR3 protein: CASSFSRDTRYGYTF
CDR3 DNA: TGTGCCAGCAGCTTCTCCCGGGACACCCGCTATGGCTACACCTTC

D gene: TRBD1
V gene: TRBV6-5
J gene: TRBJ2-5
CDR3 protein: CASRGTGVGQETQYF
CDR3 DNA: TGTGCCAGCAGGGGCACAGGGGTTGGCCAAGAGACCCAGTACTTC

D gene: .
V gene: TRBV9
J gene: TRBJ2-5
CDR3 protein: CASARGRSQETQYF
CDR3 DNA: TGTGCCAGTGCCCGGGGGAGGAGCCAAGAGACCCAGTACTTC

D gene: TRBD1
V gene: TRBV27
J gene: TRBJ2-7
CDR3 protein: CASSLSRGIRDRPYEQYF
CDR3 DNA: TGTGCCAGCAGTTTATCTCGCGGAATCCGGGACAGACCCTACGAGCAGTACTTC

D gene: TRBD1
V gene: TRBV4-1
J gene: TRBJ1-2
CDR3 protein: CASSQRTGSDYGYTF
CDR3 DNA: TGCGCCAGCAGCCAAAGGACAGGGTCGGATTATGGCTACACCTTC

D gene: .
V gene: TRBV5-1
J gene: TRBJ1-1
CDR3 protein: CASSFTPTGSGEAFF
CDR3 DNA: TGCGCCAGCAGCTTCACCCCCACAGGGTCGGGTGAAGCTTTCTTT

D gene: TRBD1
V gene: TRBV27
J gene: TRBJ1-2
CDR3 protein: CASSLGGGQGAPNYGYTF
CDR3 DNA: TGTGCCAGCAGTTTAGGAGGGGGACAGGGGGCCCCTAACTATGGCTACACCTTC

D gene: .
V gene: TRBV19
J gene: TRBJ2-1
CDR3 protein: CASSILVAREQFF
CDR3 DNA: TGTGCCAGTAGTATCTTAGTAGCACGCGAGCAGTTCTTC

D gene: .
V gene: TRBV5-5
J gene: TRBJ1-2
CDR3 protein: CASSLLTAYGYTF
CDR3 DNA: TGTGCCAGCAGCTTGTTGACAGCTTATGGCTACACCTTC

D gene: .
V gene: TRBV28
J gene: TRBJ2-1
CDR3 protein: CASSLSRGPYNEQFF
CDR3 DNA: TGTGCCAGCAGTTTATCCAGGGGCCCTTACAATGAGCAGTTCTTC

D gene: .
V gene: TRBV7-9
J gene: TRBJ1-1
CDR3 protein: CASSHRGGVNTEAFF
CDR3 DNA: TGTGCCAGCAGCCACCGTGGGGGGGTGAACACTGAAGCTTTCTTT

D gene: .
V gene: TRBV19
J gene: TRBJ2-3
CDR3 protein: CASSIRGAEDTQYF
CDR3 DNA: TGTGCCAGTAGTATCCGGGGGGCAGAGGATACGCAGTATTTT

D gene: TRBD2
V gene: TRBV4-1
J gene: TRBJ2-3
CDR3 protein: CASSQGPTRGRTDTQYF
CDR3 DNA: TGCGCCAGCAGCCAAGGGCCGACGCGGGGGAGGACAGATACGCAGTATTTT

D gene: .
V gene: TRBV5-1
J gene: TRBJ2-1
CDR3 protein: CASSPTSLSNEQFF
CDR3 DNA: TGCGCCAGCAGCCCAACCTCTCTTAGCAATGAGCAGTTCTTC

D gene: .
V gene: TRBV11-2
J gene: TRBJ1-5
CDR3 protein: CASSLVQGDNQPQHF
CDR3 DNA: TGTGCCAGCAGCTTAGTACAGGGCGACAATCAGCCCCAGCATTTT